Listed below are T cell receptor beta chains from one sample, sequenced in a study of cytomegalovirus exposure and HLA in healthy donors. Clones were sequenced by immunoSEQ multiplex PCR, and TCRdb holds only the in-frame ones, with some missing. The sample table sets out 65,000 to 85,000 clones. Sequencing was performed on PBMCs. The receptors come from a female donor in good health and CMV-seropositive. CDR3s include the opening cysteine and the closing phenylalanine or tryptophan. A D gene is named only where the DNA matches it firmly.

d_gene	j_gene	v_gene	CDR3aa	CDR3nt
.	TRBJ1-1	TRBV2	CASSEASGVSNTEAFF	TGTGCCAGCAGTGAAGCATCCGGGGTTTCGAACACTGAAGCTTTCTTT
TRBD1	TRBJ1-2	TRBV6-1	CASSGGTGQGTNYGYTF	TGTGCCAGCAGTGGGGGAACGGGACAGGGCACTAACTATGGCTACACCTTC
.	TRBJ1-3	TRBV28	CASSSILGGSGNTIYF	TGTGCCAGCAGTTCGATACTCGGGGGGTCTGGAAACACCATATATTTT
TRBD1	TRBJ1-1	TRBV5-1	CASSRDREREAFF	TGCGCCAGCAGCAGGGACAGGGAACGGGAAGCTTTCTTT
TRBD1	TRBJ1-1	TRBV6-6	CASSFRGSGTEAFF	TGTGCCAGCAGTTTCAGGGGGAGTGGTACTGAAGCTTTCTTT
.	TRBJ1-3	TRBV28	CASSLFSVSSGNTIYF	TGTGCCAGCAGTTTATTTTCGGTTAGCTCTGGAAACACCATATATTTT
TRBD2	TRBJ2-7	TRBV4-1	CASTLFVGGTYEQYF	TGCGCCAGCACTCTATTTGTGGGGGGGACCTACGAGCAGTACTTC
TRBD1	TRBJ2-1	TRBV30	CASGQSSYNEQFF	TGTGCCTCGGGACAGAGCTCCTACAATGAGCAGTTCTTC
TRBD1	TRBJ1-5	TRBV5-1	CASSKMGQADGPQHF	TGCGCCAGCAGTAAAATGGGACAGGCGGATGGTCCCCAGCATTTT
TRBD1	TRBJ2-5	TRBV6-1	CASTRTGEAETQYF	TGTGCCAGCACGAGGACAGGGGAGGCAGAGACCCAGTACTTC
.	TRBJ1-1	TRBV18	CASSPVTGSATEAFF	TGTGCCAGCTCACCGGTTACAGGCTCCGCCACTGAAGCTTTCTTT
.	TRBJ2-7	TRBV27	CASSLVRGYEQYF	TGTGCCAGCAGTTTAGTCAGGGGCTACGAGCAGTACTTC
.	TRBJ1-6	TRBV6-6	CASRQEGAYNSPLHF	TGTGCCAGCAGACAGGAAGGGGCCTATAATTCACCCCTCCACTTT
TRBD2	TRBJ2-1	TRBV19	CASSAERLAGPPEQFF	TGTGCCAGTAGCGCCGAGAGACTAGCGGGACCCCCGGAGCAGTTCTTC
.	TRBJ1-1	TRBV6-1	CASSEVTGTEAFF	TGTGCCAGCAGTGAAGTAACGGGGACTGAAGCTTTCTTT
TRBD1	TRBJ1-5	TRBV6-5	CASRRDSDQPQHF	TGTGCCAGCAGGCGGGACAGTGATCAGCCCCAGCATTTT
.	TRBJ1-6	TRBV7-9	CASSLGLGAPLHF	TGTGCCAGCAGCTTAGGCCTGGGAGCACCCCTCCACTTT
.	TRBJ2-1	TRBV5-4	CASSLDRVNNEQFF	TGTGCCAGCAGCTTGGACAGGGTAAACAATGAGCAGTTCTTC
TRBD1	TRBJ1-1	TRBV5-6	CASNEGQMNTEAFF	TGTGCCAGCAATGAGGGACAGATGAACACTGAAGCTTTCTTT
TRBD1	TRBJ1-5	TRBV7-8	CASSSSGQSSNQPQHF	TGTGCCAGCAGCTCATCGGGACAGAGTAGCAATCAGCCCCAGCATTTT
TRBD1	TRBJ1-5	TRBV30	CAWSADRGLNQPQHF	TGTGCCTGGAGCGCCGACAGGGGCCTCAATCAGCCCCAGCATTTT
TRBD2	TRBJ2-1	TRBV6-1	CASSEIAGAHPTSYNEQFF	TGTGCCAGCAGTGAAATAGCGGGAGCCCATCCTACTTCCTACAATGAGCAGTTCTTC
.	TRBJ1-1	TRBV19	CASSIGRSGRVWDTEAFF	TGTGCCAGTAGTATTGGAAGATCGGGGAGGGTATGGGACACTGAAGCTTTCTTT
TRBD1	TRBJ1-6	TRBV7-2	CASSSGQPFNSPLHF	TGTGCCAGCAGCTCGGGACAGCCTTTCAATTCACCCCTCCACTTT
TRBD2	TRBJ2-1	TRBV29-1	CSVAPRLGGGNQFF	TGCAGCGTTGCCCCCCGATTAGGCGGGGGGAATCAGTTCTTC
TRBD1	TRBJ1-5	TRBV4-1	CASSQDGWDRGFQPQHF	TGCGCCAGCAGCCAAGATGGGTGGGACAGGGGATTTCAGCCCCAGCATTTT
TRBD1	TRBJ1-1	TRBV5-1	CASSGQGVNTEAFF	TGCGCCAGCAGCGGACAGGGCGTGAACACTGAAGCTTTCTTT